This TCR beta chain was captured by sequencing in a study of OX40 agonist ivuxolimab in advanced cancers. On this clone: Its antigen is as yet unknown.

General observations from the study: The 0.1-3.0 mg/kg partial responders had among the lowest clonal expansion. CD4+ and CD8+ T cells in blood underwent clonal expansion by week 6 at 0.1 to 3.0 mg/kg. In general, CD8+ T cells held more expanded clones than CD4+ did, on average.

The protocol was immunoSEQ multiplex PCR, while the TCRdb copy is restricted to in-frame clones and leaves out a portion. Of under 100,000 clones in the sample, approximately 84% were seen once. The V end was cut by 2 bases, the J end by 3 bases, with 8 bases between. Germline assignment: CDR1 SEHNR and CDR2 FQNEAQ (reference sequence). The CDR3 extends over 14 amino acids. Enrollment shut out patients with autoimmune disease history or systemic immunosuppression. The receptor was isolated from an adult with an advanced solid tumor such as melanoma, head and neck, liver or kidney cancer. The material was CD4+ or CD8+ T cells sorted from blood, obtained in a trial of the OX40 agonist ivuxolimab. The chain uses TRBV7-9 and TRBJ2-1; TRBD2 is a possible D gene (6 bases). CDR3 sequence reads: CASSLFSGYNEQFF. DNA of the CDR3: TGTGCCAGCAGCTTATTTAGCGGCTACAATGAGCAGTTCTTC.